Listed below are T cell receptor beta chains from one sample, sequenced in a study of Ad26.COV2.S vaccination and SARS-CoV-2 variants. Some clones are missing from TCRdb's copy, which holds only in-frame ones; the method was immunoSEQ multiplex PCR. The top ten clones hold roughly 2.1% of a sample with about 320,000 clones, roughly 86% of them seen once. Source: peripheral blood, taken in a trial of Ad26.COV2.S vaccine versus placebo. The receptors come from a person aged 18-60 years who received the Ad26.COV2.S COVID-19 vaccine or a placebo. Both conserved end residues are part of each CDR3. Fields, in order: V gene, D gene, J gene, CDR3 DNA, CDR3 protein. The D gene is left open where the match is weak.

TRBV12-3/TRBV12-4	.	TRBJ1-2	TGTGCCAGCAGTCCCTCTAGGTATGGCTACACCTTC	CASSPSRYGYTF
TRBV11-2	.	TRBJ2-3	TGTGCCAGCAGCTTAGCACTGTCGTCCTTGCCGACAGATACGCAGTATTTT	CASSLALSSLPTDTQYF
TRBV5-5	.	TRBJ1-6	TGTGCCAGCAGCGCGACGACAGGCCGGTTTACACCCCTCCACTTT	CASSATTGRFTPLHF
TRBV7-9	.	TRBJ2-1	TGTGCCAGCAGCAGGACAGTCTACAATGAGCAGTTCTTC	CASSRTVYNEQFF
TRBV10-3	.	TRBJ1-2	TGTGCCATCAGTGAGCAGATGGACAGCTATAACTATGGCTACACCTTC	CAISEQMDSYNYGYTF
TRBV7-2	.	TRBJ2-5	TGTGCCAGCAGCCAATCATCGCAGGGTGCTGAGACCCAGTACTTC	CASSQSSQGAETQYF
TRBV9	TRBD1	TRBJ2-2	TGTGCCAGCAGCGTAGCAGGGGACAGGTTGGGCACCGGGGAGCTGTTTTTT	CASSVAGDRLGTGELFF
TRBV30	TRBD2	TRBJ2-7	TGTGCCTTCTGGGAGCGGGGGGGCGTCTACGAGCAGTACTTC	CAFWERGGVYEQYF
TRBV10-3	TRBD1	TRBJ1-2	TGTGCCATCAGTGAGCCGCAGGGGGCGGGCAGTGGCTACACCTTC	CAISEPQGAGSGYTF
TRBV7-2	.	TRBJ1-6	TGTGCCAGCAGCTTAGTACGGTTGTCACCCCTCCACTTT	CASSLVRLSPLHF
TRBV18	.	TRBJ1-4	TGTGCCAGCTCACCAACTGGAGTTTGGGAAAAACTGTTTTTT	CASSPTGVWEKLFF
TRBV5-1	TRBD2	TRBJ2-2	TGCGCCAGCAGCTCTGGACTAGCGGGAGGTAGTGGGGAGCTGTTTTTT	CASSSGLAGGSGELFF
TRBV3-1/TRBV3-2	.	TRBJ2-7	TGTGCCAGCAGCCAAGTTCTATCTGTGTGGGAAGGGGAGGCCTACGAGCAGTACTTC	CASSQVLSVWEGEAYEQYF
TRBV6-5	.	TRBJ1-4	TGTGCCAGCAGTTACCTCCCGGGAGAAAAACTGTTTTTT	CASSYLPGEKLFF
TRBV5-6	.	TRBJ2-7	TGTGCCAGCAGCTTGGGACCTCCCTCCTACGAGCAGTACTTC	CASSLGPPSYEQYF
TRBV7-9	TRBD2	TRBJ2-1	TGTGCCAGCAGCTTAGCGCCTAGCGGGGCCTACAATGAGCAGTTCTTC	CASSLAPSGAYNEQFF
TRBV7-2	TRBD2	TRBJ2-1	TGTGCCAGCAGCCCCTCGGGGGGTCCCCACAATGAGCAGTTCTTC	CASSPSGGPHNEQFF
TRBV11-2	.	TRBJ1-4	TGTGCCAGCAGCCCCAGGGGCGCGGAAAAACTGTTTTTT	CASSPRGAEKLFF
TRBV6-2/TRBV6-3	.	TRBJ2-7	TGTGCCAGCAGCCGCCTCGACAGGGGAGGGGAGCAGTACTTC	CASSRLDRGGEQYF
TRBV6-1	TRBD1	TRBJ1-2	TGTGCCAGCAGTCCGACAGGGGACTATGGCTACACCTTC	CASSPTGDYGYTF